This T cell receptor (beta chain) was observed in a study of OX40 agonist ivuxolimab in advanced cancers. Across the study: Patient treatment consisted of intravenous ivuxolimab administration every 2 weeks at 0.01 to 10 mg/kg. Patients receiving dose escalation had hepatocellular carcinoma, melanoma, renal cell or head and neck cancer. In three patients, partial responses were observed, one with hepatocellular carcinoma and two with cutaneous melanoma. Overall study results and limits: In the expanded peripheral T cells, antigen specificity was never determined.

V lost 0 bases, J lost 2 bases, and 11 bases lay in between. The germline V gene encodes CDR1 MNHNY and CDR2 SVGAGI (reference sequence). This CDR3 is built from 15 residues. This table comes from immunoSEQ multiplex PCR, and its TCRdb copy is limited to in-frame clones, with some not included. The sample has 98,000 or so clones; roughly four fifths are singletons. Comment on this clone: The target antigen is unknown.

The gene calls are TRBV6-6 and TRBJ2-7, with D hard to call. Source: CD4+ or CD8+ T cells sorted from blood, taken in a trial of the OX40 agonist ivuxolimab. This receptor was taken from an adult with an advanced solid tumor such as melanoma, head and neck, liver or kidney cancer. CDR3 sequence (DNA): TGTGCCAGCAGTTACTCCACGTTCAGCACCTACGAGCAGTACTTC. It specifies CASSYSTFSTYEQYF.